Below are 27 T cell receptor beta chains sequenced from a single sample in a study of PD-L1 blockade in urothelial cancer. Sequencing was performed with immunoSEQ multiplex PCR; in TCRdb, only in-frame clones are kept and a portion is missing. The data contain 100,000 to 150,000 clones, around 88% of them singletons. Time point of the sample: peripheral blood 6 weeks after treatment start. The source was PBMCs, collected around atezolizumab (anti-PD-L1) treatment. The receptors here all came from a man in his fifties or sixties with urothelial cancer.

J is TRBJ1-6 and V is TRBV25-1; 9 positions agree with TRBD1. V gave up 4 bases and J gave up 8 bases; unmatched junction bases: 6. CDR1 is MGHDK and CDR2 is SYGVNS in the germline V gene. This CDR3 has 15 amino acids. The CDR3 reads CASSARDRDDSPLHF. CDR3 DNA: TGTGCCAGCAGTGCCCGGGACAGGGACGATTCACCCCTCCACTTT.

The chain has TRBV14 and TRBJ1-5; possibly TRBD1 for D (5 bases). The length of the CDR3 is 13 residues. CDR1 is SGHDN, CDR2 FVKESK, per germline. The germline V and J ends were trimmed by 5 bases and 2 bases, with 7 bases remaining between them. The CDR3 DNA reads TGTGCCAGCAGCTCGGGGGGCAATCAGCCCCAGCATTTT. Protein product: CASSSGGNQPQHF.

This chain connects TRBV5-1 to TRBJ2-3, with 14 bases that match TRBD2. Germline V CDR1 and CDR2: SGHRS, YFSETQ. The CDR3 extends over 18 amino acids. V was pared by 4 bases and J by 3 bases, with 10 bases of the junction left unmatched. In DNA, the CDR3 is TGCGCCAGCAGCAGGGGGACTAGCGGGAGTCTGGAAACAGATACGCAGTATTTT. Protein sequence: CASSRGTSGSLETDTQYF.

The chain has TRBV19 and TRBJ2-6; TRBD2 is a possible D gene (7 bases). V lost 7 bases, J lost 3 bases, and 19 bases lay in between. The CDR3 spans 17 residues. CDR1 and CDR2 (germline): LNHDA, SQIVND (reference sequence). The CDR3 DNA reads TGTGCCAGTATACAGATAGGGAGGGGGGATGGGGCCAACGTCCTGACTTTC. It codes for CASIQIGRGDGANVLTF.

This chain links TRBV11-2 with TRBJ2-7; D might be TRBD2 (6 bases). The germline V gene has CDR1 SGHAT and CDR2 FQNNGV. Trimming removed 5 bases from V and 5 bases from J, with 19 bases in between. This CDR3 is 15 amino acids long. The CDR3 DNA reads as TGTGCCAGCAGCCCAACTAGCTACAGGTCGGACGAGCAGTACTTC. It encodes CASSPTSYRSDEQYF.

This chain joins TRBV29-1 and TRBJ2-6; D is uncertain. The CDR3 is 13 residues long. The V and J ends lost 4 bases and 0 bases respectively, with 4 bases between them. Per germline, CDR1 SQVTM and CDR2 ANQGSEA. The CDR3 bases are TGCAGCGTTGTACACTCTGGGGCCAACGTCCTGACTTTC. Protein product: CSVVHSGANVLTF. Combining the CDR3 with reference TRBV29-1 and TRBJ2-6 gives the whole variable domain SAVISQKPSRDICQRGTSLTIQCQVDSQVTMMFWYRQQPGQSLTLIATANQGSEATYESGFVIDKFPISRPNLTFSTLTVSNMSPEDSSIYLCSVVHSGANVLTFGAGSRLTVL.

CDR3 DNA: TGTGCCTGGGGACAGGGTGGCTACACCTTC. This sequence encodes CAWGQGGYTF. This rearrangement joins TRBV30 to TRBJ1-2, with 8 bases that match TRBD1. Germline CDR1 GTSNPN, CDR2 SVGIG (reference sequence). This CDR3 contains 10 residues. The J segment lost 7 bases and the V segment lost 5 bases, leaving 0 bases of the junction unmatched.

The CDR3 loop is CASRRNYEQYF. The CDR3 DNA reads TGTGCCAGCAGGCGAAACTACGAGCAGTACTTC. The chain combines TRBV6-6 with TRBJ2-7, with D unresolved. V lost 6 bases, J lost 3 bases, and 6 bases lay in between. Per germline, CDR1 MNHNY and CDR2 SVGAGI (reference sequence). The CDR3 totals 11 residues.

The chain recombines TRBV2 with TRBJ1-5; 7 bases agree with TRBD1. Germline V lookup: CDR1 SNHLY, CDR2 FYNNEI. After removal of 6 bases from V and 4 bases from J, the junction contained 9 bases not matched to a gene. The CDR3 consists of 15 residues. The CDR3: CASRYGQAANQPQHF. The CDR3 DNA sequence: TGTGCCAGCAGGTACGGACAGGCCGCGAATCAGCCCCAGCATTTT.

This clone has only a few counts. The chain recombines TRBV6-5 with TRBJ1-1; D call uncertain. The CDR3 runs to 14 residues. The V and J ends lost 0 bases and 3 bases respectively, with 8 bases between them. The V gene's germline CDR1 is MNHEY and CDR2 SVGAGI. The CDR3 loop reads CASSYSPRYTEAFF. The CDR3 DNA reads TGTGCCAGCAGTTACTCCCCCAGGTACACTGAAGCTTTCTTT.

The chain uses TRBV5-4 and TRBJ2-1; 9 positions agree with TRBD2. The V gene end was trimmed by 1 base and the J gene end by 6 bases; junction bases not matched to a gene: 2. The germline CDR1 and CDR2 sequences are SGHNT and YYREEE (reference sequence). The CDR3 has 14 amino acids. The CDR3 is CASSLLGLANEQFF. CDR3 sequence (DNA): TGTGCCAGCAGCTTGTTGGGACTAGCCAATGAGCAGTTCTTC.

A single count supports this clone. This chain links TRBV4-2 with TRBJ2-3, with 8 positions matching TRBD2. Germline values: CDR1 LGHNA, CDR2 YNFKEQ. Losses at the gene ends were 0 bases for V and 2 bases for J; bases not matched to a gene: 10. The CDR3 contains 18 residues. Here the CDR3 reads CASSQEVRSGSLTDTQYF. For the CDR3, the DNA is TGTGCCAGCAGCCAAGAGGTTAGAAGCGGGAGCCTCACAGATACGCAGTATTTT.

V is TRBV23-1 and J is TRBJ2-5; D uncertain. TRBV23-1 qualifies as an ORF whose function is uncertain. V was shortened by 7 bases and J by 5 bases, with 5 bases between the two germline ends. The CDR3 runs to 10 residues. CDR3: CASKSETQYF. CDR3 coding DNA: TGCGCCAGCAAGAGCGAGACCCAGTACTTC.

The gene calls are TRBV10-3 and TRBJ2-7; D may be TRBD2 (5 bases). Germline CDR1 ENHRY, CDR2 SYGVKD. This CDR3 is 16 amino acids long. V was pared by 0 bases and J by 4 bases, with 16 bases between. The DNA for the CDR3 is TGTGCCATCAGTGAGTCTTCTAGCCGCTCCACATACGAGCAGTACTTC. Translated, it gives CAISESSSRSTYEQYF.

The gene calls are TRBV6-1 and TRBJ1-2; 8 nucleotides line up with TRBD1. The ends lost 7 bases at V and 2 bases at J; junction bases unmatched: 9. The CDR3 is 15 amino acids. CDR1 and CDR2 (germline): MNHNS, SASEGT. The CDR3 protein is CASILGQGANYGYTF. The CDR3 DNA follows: TGTGCCAGCATCCTAGGACAGGGTGCAAACTATGGCTACACCTTC.

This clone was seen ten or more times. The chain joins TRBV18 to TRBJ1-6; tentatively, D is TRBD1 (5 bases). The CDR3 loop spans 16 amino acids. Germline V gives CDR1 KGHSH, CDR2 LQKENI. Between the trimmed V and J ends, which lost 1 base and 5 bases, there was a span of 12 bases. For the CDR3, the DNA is TGTGCCAGCTCACCACTTACGACAGCAAATAATTCACCCCTCCACTTT. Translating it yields CASSPLTTANNSPLHF.

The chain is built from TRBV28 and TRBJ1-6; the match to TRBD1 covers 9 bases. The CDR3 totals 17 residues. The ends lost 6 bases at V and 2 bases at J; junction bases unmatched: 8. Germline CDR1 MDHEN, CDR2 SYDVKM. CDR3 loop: CASRTPGQGTYNSPLHF. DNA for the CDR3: TGTGCCAGCAGGACCCCGGGACAGGGCACCTATAATTCACCCCTCCACTTT.

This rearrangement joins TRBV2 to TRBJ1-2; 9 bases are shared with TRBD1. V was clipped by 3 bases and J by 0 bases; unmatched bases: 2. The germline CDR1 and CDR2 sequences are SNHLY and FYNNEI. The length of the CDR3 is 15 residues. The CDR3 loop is CASSEYRGPNYGYTF. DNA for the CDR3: TGTGCCAGCAGTGAGTACAGGGGGCCTAACTATGGCTACACCTTC.

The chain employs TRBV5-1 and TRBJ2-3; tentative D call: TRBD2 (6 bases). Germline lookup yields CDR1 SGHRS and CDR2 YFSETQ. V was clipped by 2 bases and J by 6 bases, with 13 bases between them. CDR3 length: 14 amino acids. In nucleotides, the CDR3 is TGCGCCAGCAGCTTCGATAGCGGCAGGGATACGCAGTATTTT. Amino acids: CASSFDSGRDTQYF.

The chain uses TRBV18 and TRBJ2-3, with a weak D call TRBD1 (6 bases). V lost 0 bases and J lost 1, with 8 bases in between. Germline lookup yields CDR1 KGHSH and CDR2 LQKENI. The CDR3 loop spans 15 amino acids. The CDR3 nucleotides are TGTGCCAGCTCACCACCGAACAGGGGCACAGATACGCAGTATTTT. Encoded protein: CASSPPNRGTDTQYF.

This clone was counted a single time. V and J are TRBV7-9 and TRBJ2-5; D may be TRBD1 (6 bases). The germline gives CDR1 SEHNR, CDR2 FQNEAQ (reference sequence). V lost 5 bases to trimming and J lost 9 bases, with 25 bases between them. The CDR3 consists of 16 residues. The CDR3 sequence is CASSPLSGQGPAAQYF. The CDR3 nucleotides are TGTGCCAGCAGCCCACTTTCAGGGCAGGGGCCGGCGGCCCAGTACTTC. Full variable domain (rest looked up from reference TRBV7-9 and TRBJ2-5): DTGVSQNPRHKITKRGQNVTFRCDPISEHNRLYWYRQTLGQGPEFLTYFQNEAQLEKSRLLSDRFSAERPKGSFSTLEIQRTEQGDSAMYLCASSPLSGQGPAAQYFGPGTRLLVL.

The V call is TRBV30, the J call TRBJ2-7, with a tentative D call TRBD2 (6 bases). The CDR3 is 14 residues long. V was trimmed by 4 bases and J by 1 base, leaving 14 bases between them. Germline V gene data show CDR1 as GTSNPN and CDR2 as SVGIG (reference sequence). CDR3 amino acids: CAWKLGLQSYEQYF. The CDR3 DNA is TGTGCCTGGAAATTAGGACTACAATCCTACGAGCAGTACTTC.

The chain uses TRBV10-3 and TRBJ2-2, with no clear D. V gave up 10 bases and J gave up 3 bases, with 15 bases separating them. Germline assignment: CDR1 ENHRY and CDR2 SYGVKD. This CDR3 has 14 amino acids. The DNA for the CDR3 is TGTGCCACCGCGGTCCTCCCCGACACCGGGGAGCTGTTTTTT. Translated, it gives CATAVLPDTGELFF.

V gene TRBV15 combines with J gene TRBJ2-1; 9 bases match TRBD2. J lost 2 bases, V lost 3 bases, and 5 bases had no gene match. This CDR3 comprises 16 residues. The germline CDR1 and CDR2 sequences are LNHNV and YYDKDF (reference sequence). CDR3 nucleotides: TGTGCCACCAGCAGGGAGCTAGCGGGACCCTACAATGAGCAGTTCTTC. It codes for CATSRELAGPYNEQFF.

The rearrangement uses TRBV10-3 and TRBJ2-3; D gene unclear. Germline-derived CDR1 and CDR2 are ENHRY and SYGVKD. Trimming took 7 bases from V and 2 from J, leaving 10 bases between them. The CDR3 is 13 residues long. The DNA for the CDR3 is TGTGCCATCAAAGACTCAGACACAGATACGCAGTATTTT. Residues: CAIKDSDTDTQYF.

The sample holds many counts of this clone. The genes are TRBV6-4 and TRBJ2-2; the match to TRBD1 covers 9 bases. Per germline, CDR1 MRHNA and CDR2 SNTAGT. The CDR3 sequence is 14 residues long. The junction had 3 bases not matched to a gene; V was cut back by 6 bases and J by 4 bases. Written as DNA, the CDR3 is TGTGCCAGCAGCCAGGGACAGGGCACCGGGGAGCTGTTTTTT. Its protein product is CASSQGQGTGELFF.

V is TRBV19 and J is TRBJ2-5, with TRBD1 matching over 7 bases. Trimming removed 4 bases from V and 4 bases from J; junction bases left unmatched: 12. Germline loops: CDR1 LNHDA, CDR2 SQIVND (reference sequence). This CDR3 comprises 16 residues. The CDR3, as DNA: TGTGCCAGTAGTACCGGGACAGCGCTTGGAGGAGAGACCCAGTACTTC. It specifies CASSTGTALGGETQYF.